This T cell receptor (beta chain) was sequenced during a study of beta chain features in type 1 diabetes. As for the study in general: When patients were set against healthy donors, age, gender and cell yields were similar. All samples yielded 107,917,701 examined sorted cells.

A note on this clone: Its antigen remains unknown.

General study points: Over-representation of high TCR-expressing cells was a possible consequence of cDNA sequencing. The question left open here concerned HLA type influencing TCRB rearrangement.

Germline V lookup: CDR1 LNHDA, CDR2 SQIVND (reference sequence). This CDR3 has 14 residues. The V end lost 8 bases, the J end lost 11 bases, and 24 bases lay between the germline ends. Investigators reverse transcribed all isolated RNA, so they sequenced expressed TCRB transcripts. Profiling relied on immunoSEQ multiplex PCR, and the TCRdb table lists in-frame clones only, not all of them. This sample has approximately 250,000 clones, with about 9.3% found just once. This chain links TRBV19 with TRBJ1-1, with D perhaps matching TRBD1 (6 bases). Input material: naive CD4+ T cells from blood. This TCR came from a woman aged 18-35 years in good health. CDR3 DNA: TGTGCCAGTTGCACCAACGTAGGACAGTCGATGGCTTTCTTT. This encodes CASCTNVGQSMAFF.